This T cell receptor beta chain is from a study of blood T cell repertoires in COVID-19 (dated by TCRdb to about 2020). Regarding the research as a whole: Samples from collaborators originated in the United States, Italy and Spain and spanned both the acute and convalescent phases of COVID-19. The prospective study material was composed of cDNA or gDNA derived from T cells, B-cell-depleted T cells, or PBMCs. Subjects who had been exposed to COVID-19, were actively infected with it, or had recovered from it provided the deeply sampled blood TCRbeta repertoires that made up the dataset. A freely available public database, intended as a resource for researchers studying the immune response to SARS-CoV-2, is where the repertoires were released. Samples were obtained from the ongoing ImmuneRACE study (first 160 participants) and from 1,254 subjects provided by 6 global collaborators. The sample metadata nearly always contained a de-identified subject ID, COVID-19 status, age in years and sex. HLA class I and class II types, where available, came from metadata supplied by the sample provider rather than from assay-based typing.

About this clone: What this receptor recognizes is not known. The input lacks base qualities; no much larger clone sits a single base away.

Overall study results and their limits: Clinical and demographic metadata were provided uncurated, with the amount varying by source and participant.

The collaborating institutions used their own protocols to collect whole blood in K2EDTA tubes. For TCRbeta analysis, collaborators shipped samples as frozen whole blood, isolated PBMCs, or DNA extracted from either of those sample types. From a lookup of the germline V gene (reference sequence), CDR1 and CDR2 are LNHDA and SQIVND. V gives up 8 bases and J gives up 0 bases, and the segment between their germline ends measures 17 bases. Including cysteine and phenylalanine, the CDR3 has 15 amino acids. Kept here is only the CDR3 DNA, which spans 45 bases and is read in frame from base 1. The immunoSEQ Assay, a bias-controlled multiplex PCR, was used to amplify TCRbeta CDR3 regions from genomic DNA. The authors' pipeline ran thus. The number of nucleated cells in each sample was estimated from the amplification of reference gene primers within the assay. To quantify the absolute abundance of each unique TCRbeta CDR3 rearrangement, sequence reads were collapsed and filtered. Productive Simpson clonality was computed per sample as the square root of Simpson's diversity index over productive rearrangements. TCRdb limited this immuneACCESS table to in-frame rearrangements with V and J called. A share of clones is missing; checked studies link under half to unresolved V genes, and the rest is unexplained. For V, J and clone size, that table is used; D and trimming come from the DNA. The sample records approximately 100,000 clones, approximately 89% of which are singletons. 17% of the sample is taken by the ten largest.

The source is a woman at least 80 years old in a cohort sampled during active COVID-19. This receptor chain uses TRBV19 and TRBJ2-7; the best D guess is TRBD2, with 6 bases matching. Sample: peripheral blood. This receptor carries the CDR3 CASALSGTDSYEQYF. The DNA is TGTGCCAGTGCCCTGTCCGGGACTGACTCCTACGAGCAGTACTTC.